This T cell receptor (beta chain) was recorded in a study of blood T cell repertoires in COVID-19. Turning to the study itself: T cells, B-cell-depleted T cells, or PBMCs provided the cDNA or gDNA that served as material.

In the original processing: The assay estimated nucleated cells by amplifying reference gene primers. Sequenced by immunoSEQ multiplex PCR; TCRdb stores in-frame clones only, minus some. From that table come the V and J calls and clone size; the DNA was used to work out D and trimming. The sample yields approximately 100,000 clones, 87% seen once. CDR3 length: 12 amino acids. Germline values: CDR1 SNHLY, CDR2 FYNNEI. V was shortened by 7 bases and J by 10 bases, with 16 bases between the two germline ends. The receptor's source is a man aged 45-65 years with acute or convalescent COVID-19. The sample comprised peripheral blood. The V call is TRBV2, the J call TRBJ1-2; D gene uncertain. CDR3 coding DNA: TGTGCCAGCACTCCCTCGGGGTTTATCTACACCTTC. Its translation: CASTPSGFIYTF. The whole variable domain, remainder taken from reference TRBV2 and TRBJ1-2, is EPEVTQTPSHQVTQMGQEVILRCVPISNHLYFYWYRQILGQKVEFLVSFYNNEISEKSEIFDDQFSVERPDGSNFTLKIRSTKLEDSAMYFCASTPSGFIYTFGSGTRLTVV.